This T cell receptor beta chain was profiled in a study of T cell responses to AZD1222 COVID-19 vaccine. Generated by immunoSEQ multiplex PCR, the TCRdb table keeps only in-frame clones and is missing some. The table lists tens of thousands of clones, more than 75% of them singletons. Germline loops: CDR1 SQVTM, CDR2 ANQGSEA. The CDR3 is made up of 15 amino acids. V lost 0 bases and J lost 4; bases outside the gene matches: 8. The TCR sequence derives from an adult in good health. Specimen: peripheral blood, collected on day 0 of AZD1222 vaccination. This rearrangement joins TRBV29-1 to TRBJ1-1; 7 bases map to TRBD1. This CDR3 is CSVEDPQGGRTEAFF. DNA for the CDR3: TGCAGCGTTGAAGATCCCCAGGGGGGGCGCACTGAAGCTTTCTTT.